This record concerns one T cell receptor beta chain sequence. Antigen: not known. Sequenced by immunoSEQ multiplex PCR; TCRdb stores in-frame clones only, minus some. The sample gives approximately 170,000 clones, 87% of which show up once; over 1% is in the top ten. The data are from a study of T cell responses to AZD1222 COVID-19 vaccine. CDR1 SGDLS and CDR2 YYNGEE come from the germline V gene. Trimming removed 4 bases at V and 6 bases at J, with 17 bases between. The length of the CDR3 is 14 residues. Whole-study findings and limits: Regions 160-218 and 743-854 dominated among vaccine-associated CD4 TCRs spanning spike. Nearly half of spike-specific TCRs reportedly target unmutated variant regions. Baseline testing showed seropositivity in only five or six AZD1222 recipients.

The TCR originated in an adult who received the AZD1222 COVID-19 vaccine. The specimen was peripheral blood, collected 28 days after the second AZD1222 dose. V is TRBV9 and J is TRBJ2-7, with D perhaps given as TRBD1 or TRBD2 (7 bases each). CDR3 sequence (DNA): TGTGCCAGCAGCCCCCCAGGGGGGGCCCGCGAGCAGTACTTC. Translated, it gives CASSPPGGAREQYF.